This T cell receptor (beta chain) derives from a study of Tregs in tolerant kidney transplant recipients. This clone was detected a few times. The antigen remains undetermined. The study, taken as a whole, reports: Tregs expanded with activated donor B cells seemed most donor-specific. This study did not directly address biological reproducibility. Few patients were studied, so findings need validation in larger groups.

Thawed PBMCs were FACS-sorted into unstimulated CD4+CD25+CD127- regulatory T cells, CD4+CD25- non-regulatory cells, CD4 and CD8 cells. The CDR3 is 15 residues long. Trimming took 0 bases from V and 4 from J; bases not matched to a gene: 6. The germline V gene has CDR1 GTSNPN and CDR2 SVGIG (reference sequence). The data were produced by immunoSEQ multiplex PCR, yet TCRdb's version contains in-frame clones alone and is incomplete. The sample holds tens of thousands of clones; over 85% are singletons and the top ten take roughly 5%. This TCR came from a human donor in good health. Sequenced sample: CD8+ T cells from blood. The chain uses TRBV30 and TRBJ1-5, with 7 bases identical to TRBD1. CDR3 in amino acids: CAWSVLGQENQPQHF. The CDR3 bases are TGTGCCTGGAGTGTACTTGGACAGGAAAATCAGCCCCAGCATTTT.